The table lists the clone carrying this TCR beta chain with many counts. The antigen is unknown. This entry is derived from a study of T cell clonality in common variable immunodeficiency. Study-level findings and limits: Reportedly, TCR beta sequences from common variable immunodeficiency showed fewer deletions and N-nucleotide insertions. Shared TCRbeta clones were fewer between CVID subjects than controls.

Equal genomic DNA amounts from CVID and control samples were sequenced. Using immunoSEQ multiplex PCR, the repertoire was profiled, and TCRdb retains in-frame clones only, with some absent. Altogether about 42,000 clones were found in the sample, and no singletons occur. The CVID group had some 15 females and some 31 males, mean age roughly 40. For at least one year, all CVID subjects received replacement immunoglobulin. The clonotype was recovered from a human donor with common variable immunodeficiency. Sequenced material: peripheral blood mononuclear cells.

The CDR3 bases that were read are TGCAGTGCTAGCAGGGAAAACTCCTACAATGAG. Its protein product is CSASRENSYNE. The CDR3 in full is CSASRENSYNEQFF. The chain recombines TRBV20-1 with TRBJ2-1; possibly TRBD1 for D (5 bases). The missing CDR3 end, 3 residues past where the read stops, is filled in from the germline J gene. Trimming took off 3 bases at V and 0 bases at J, with 9 bases between the two ends. CDR1 is DFQATT, CDR2 SNEGSKA, per germline (reference sequence). The CDR3 consists of 14 residues.